This TCR beta chain was sequenced in a study of human T cells and chemical hapten exposure. General study findings and limits: There was alopecia in the donors, so their immune response may differ from that of healthy people. After DPC sensitization, TCRs above 1 in 1000 frequency showed no change.

Time point here: pre-sensitization, week 0. The treatment was: therapeutic diphenylcyclopropenone sensitization with weekly scalp DPC. For the library, individual cDNA molecules each received unique molecular identifiers. TCRdb processed the RACE reads anew with MiXCR; each CDR3 protein has one entry. The data hold 60,000 to 70,000 distinct CDR3 sequences, with approximately 10% observed a single time. V dropped 1 base and J dropped 3; count of bases not matched to a gene: 8. Germline-derived CDR1 and CDR2 are SQVTM and ANQGSEA. The CDR3 spans 15 residues. This clonotype was picked up many times. Its matching antigen is unknown.

This chain joins TRBV29-1 and TRBJ2-7, with 8 bases identical to TRBD1. This sequence originates from a woman between 45 and 60 years old with alopecia areata. Some clones in this sample may be carry-over from other donors' samples. The source was whole blood, collected in connection with sensitization to the hapten diphenylcyclopropenone (DPC). This CDR3 reads CSVEAPQGAYYEQYF. CDR3 coding DNA: TGCAGCGTTGAAGCCCCCCAGGGGGCCTACTACGAGCAGTACTTC.